Listed below are T cell receptor beta chains from one sample, sequenced in a study of blood T cell repertoires in COVID-19. Clones were read by immunoSEQ multiplex PCR, and TCRdb kept only the in-frame ones, dropping some. The profile shows 240,000 or so clones, approximately 86% of them singletons. Sequencing was performed on peripheral blood. All receptors come from a woman aged 70-85 years with active or convalescent COVID-19. Each CDR3 is given with its conserved first and last residue. The D gene is left open where the match is weak.

>TRBJ2-5|16|TRBD2|TRBV19
TGTGCCAGTAGTATCGAGCGGGGGGTATTCGGGGAGACCCAGTACTTC
CASSIERGVFGETQYF
>TRBJ2-2|16|-|TRBV27
TGTGCCAGCAGTTTAATGGGACTGACGAACACCGGGGAGCTGTTTTTT
CASSLMGLTNTGELFF
>TRBJ1-5|15|-|TRBV5-4
TGTGCCAGCAGCTTGGGGGAGGGCAGGGACCAGCCCCAGCATTTT
CASSLGEGRDQPQHF
>TRBJ1-6|14|-|TRBV6-2/TRBV6-3
TGTGCCAGCAGTTGGAAACAGGGCGATTCACCCTTCCACTTT
CASSWKQGDSPFHF
>TRBJ2-3|16|TRBD1|TRBV10-1
TGCGCCAGCAGTGAGTCTAGGACAGGGGGCACAGATACGCAGTATTTT
CASSESRTGGTDTQYF
>TRBJ1-2|15|-|TRBV28
TGTGCCAGCAGTTTATCGACAGATCCCTCGTATGGCTACACCTTC
CASSLSTDPSYGYTF
>TRBJ2-5|16|TRBD2|TRBV5-1
TGCGCCAGCAGCTTGGGGGCGGGGGGTTCCCAAGAGACCCAGTACTTC
CASSLGAGGSQETQYF
>TRBJ2-7|12|-|TRBV7-2
TGTGCCAGCAGCTATTATCGGGACGAGCAGTACTTC
CASSYYRDEQYF
>TRBJ1-2|11|TRBD1|TRBV2
TGTGCCGGGGGACAGGATCGGAGCTACACCTTC
CAGGQDRSYTF
>TRBJ2-6|18|-|TRBV6-1
TGTGCCAGCAGTGTCAAAGGAGCCCGGGGGTCTGGGGCCAACGTCCTGACTTTC
CASSVKGARGSGANVLTF
>TRBJ1-2|14|-|TRBV6-2/TRBV6-3
TGTGCCAGCAGTACTCCCCCGTGGAGCTATGGCTACACCTTC
CASSTPPWSYGYTF
>TRBJ1-1|14|-|TRBV2
TGTGCCAGTACTACTCCTGGCAAGAACACTGAAGCTTTCTTT
CASTTPGKNTEAFF
>TRBJ2-7|13|-|TRBV3-1/TRBV3-2
TGTGCCAGCAGCCAAGATGGAGGGGGGGGCGAGTACTTC
CASSQDGGGGEYF
>TRBJ2-3|16|TRBD2|TRBV14
TGTGCCAGCAGCTCGCTCGGGACTAGCCCGCCAGATACGCAGTATTTT
CASSSLGTSPPDTQYF
>TRBJ1-1|14|-|TRBV4-2
TGTGCCAGCAGCCAAGATGAGGAGGGATACAAAGCTTTCTTT
CASSQDEEGYKAFF
>TRBJ1-2|14|-|TRBV15
TGTGCCACCAGCAGAGATCGGGTTAGCTATGGCTACACCTTC
CATSRDRVSYGYTF
>TRBJ1-1|15|TRBD1|TRBV19
TGTGCCAGTTCTAAATATCAGGGGGGTAACACTGAAGCTTTCTTT
CASSKYQGGNTEAFF
>TRBJ2-7|14|-|TRBV5-1
TGCGCCAGCAGCCACCGGGACTCCCCCTACGAGCAGTACTTC
CASSHRDSPYEQYF
>TRBJ2-5|14|-|TRBV19
TGTGCCAGTAAAGTAACAGGGAGTGGCAAGACCCAGTACTTC
CASKVTGSGKTQYF
>TRBJ2-7|13|-|TRBV5-6
TGTGCCAGCAGCTTAGGGGTTCGATACGAGCAGTACTTC
CASSLGVRYEQYF
>TRBJ1-5|14|-|TRBV6-5
TGTGCCAGCAGTCCCATAGGGGGCAATCAGCCCCAGCATTTT
CASSPIGGNQPQHF
>TRBJ1-2|16|-|TRBV5-1
TGCGCCAGCAGCTTGCGGGGCGGGGAGGGAAACTATGGCTACACCTTC
CASSLRGGEGNYGYTF